This entry lists 2 T cell receptor beta chains sequenced from one sample in a study of low-dose radiotherapy and immunotherapy resistance in tumors. Alpha and beta chains were covered, as first-strand cDNA relied on TRAV- and TRBV-specific primers. Amplification of TCRs used a constant-region primer and V-primer adapter for around 20 PCR cycles. TCRdb itself ran the reads through MiXCR, one entry per CDR3 protein. The repertoire consists of more than 50,000 distinct CDR3 sequences, with around a quarter occurring once and the leading ten covering 6.6%. The time point was: before trial treatment. This sample comprised PBMCs, obtained before treatment. The receptors were sampled from a male donor with rectosigmoid adenocarcinoma.

This clonotype occurred many times. This chain connects TRBV7-8 to TRBJ2-6; D is ambiguous. This CDR3 has 14 residues. The V gene's germline CDR1 is SGHVS and CDR2 FQNEAQ. Trimming took 3 bases from V and 0 from J, leaving 3 bases between them. The CDR3 spells CASSLASGANVLTF. The CDR3 coding sequence is TGTGCCAGCAGCTTGGCCTCTGGGGCCAACGTCCTGACTTTC.

This clonotype was recorded many times. The chain recombines TRBV12-3 or TRBV12-4 with TRBJ2-5; TRBD2 matches 13 bases. V was pared by 5 bases and J by 4 bases, with 7 bases of the junction left unmatched. The CDR3 runs to 16 residues. CDR3 protein: CASSVTSGGAGETQYF. In nucleotides, the CDR3 is TGTGCCAGCAGTGTAACTAGCGGGGGGGCAGGAGAGACCCAGTACTTC.